A selection of T cell receptor beta chains follows, all from one sample in a study of T cell changes during pregnancy in multiple sclerosis. Some clones are missing from TCRdb's copy, which holds only in-frame ones; the method was immunoSEQ multiplex PCR. The sample records under 130,000 clones, roughly nine tenths being singletons. The source material was peripheral blood, sampled after pregnancy. All receptors come from a female donor with multiple sclerosis, enrolled in a pregnancy study. Both conserved end residues are trimmed from each CDR3. Fields, in order: D gene, V gene, J gene, CDR3 protein. A D gene is named only where the DNA matches it firmly.

d_gene: NA; v_gene: TRBV2; j_gene: TRBJ2-4; CDR3aa: ASTETLNIQY
d_gene: NA; v_gene: TRBV4-3; j_gene: TRBJ2-7; CDR3aa: ASSQDWSYSYEQY
d_gene: NA; v_gene: TRBV30; j_gene: TRBJ2-3; CDR3aa: AWSVGGTSTDTQY
d_gene: NA; v_gene: TRBV19; j_gene: TRBJ1-1; CDR3aa: ASSPPWSREMNTEAF
d_gene: TRBD1; v_gene: TRBV2; j_gene: TRBJ2-7; CDR3aa: ASSEGTGWHEQY
d_gene: TRBD2; v_gene: TRBV27; j_gene: TRBJ2-1; CDR3aa: ASSPIGRSSGGHEQF
d_gene: NA; v_gene: TRBV4-1; j_gene: TRBJ2-5; CDR3aa: ASSTQGTQGETQY
d_gene: TRBD1; v_gene: TRBV4-1; j_gene: TRBJ1-4; CDR3aa: ASSQEGTGFATNEKLF
d_gene: NA; v_gene: TRBV28; j_gene: TRBJ1-5; CDR3aa: ASSLGTRGGQPQH
d_gene: NA; v_gene: TRBV9; j_gene: TRBJ2-1; CDR3aa: ASSPTPDQYNEQF
d_gene: TRBD2; v_gene: TRBV13; j_gene: TRBJ2-3; CDR3aa: ASSLVTSGEKDTQY
d_gene: TRBD2; v_gene: TRBV5-1; j_gene: TRBJ2-5; CDR3aa: ASSPGLAGGLRETQY
d_gene: NA; v_gene: TRBV5-8; j_gene: TRBJ2-1; CDR3aa: ASSLRPNPVNEQF
d_gene: TRBD1; v_gene: TRBV5-1; j_gene: TRBJ1-1; CDR3aa: ASSLALRTGGNTEAF
d_gene: NA; v_gene: TRBV18; j_gene: TRBJ2-3; CDR3aa: ASSPSEDTQY
d_gene: TRBD2; v_gene: TRBV4-2; j_gene: TRBJ2-3; CDR3aa: ASSQVGGVAGRGDTQY
d_gene: NA; v_gene: TRBV27; j_gene: TRBJ2-7; CDR3aa: ASSLSWGNLGNEQY
d_gene: TRBD1; v_gene: TRBV5-1; j_gene: TRBJ2-5; CDR3aa: ASQMRTGQILGTQY
d_gene: NA; v_gene: TRBV30; j_gene: TRBJ2-1; CDR3aa: AWSSGGDNEQF
d_gene: TRBD1; v_gene: TRBV7-9; j_gene: TRBJ1-1; CDR3aa: ASSSRTGANTEAF
d_gene: TRBD1; v_gene: TRBV7-3; j_gene: TRBJ2-4; CDR3aa: ASSLIGTGGEGAKNIQY
d_gene: NA; v_gene: TRBV19; j_gene: TRBJ1-2; CDR3aa: ASKLDRTTNYGYT
d_gene: NA; v_gene: TRBV4-1; j_gene: TRBJ2-1; CDR3aa: ASSPLSNEQF
d_gene: NA; v_gene: TRBV21-1; j_gene: TRBJ1-1; CDR3aa: ASQSRGTEAF
d_gene: TRBD2; v_gene: TRBV25-1; j_gene: TRBJ2-1; CDR3aa: ASSEGGGGQSSYNEQF
d_gene: NA; v_gene: TRBV7-9; j_gene: TRBJ1-1; CDR3aa: ASSSPDGVNTEAF
d_gene: NA; v_gene: TRBV7-9; j_gene: TRBJ2-2; CDR3aa: ASSLGGIRTGELF
d_gene: TRBD2; v_gene: TRBV2; j_gene: TRBJ2-1; CDR3aa: ASRRGDSYNEQF
d_gene: TRBD1; v_gene: TRBV27; j_gene: TRBJ1-1; CDR3aa: ASSPPGQGAF
d_gene: NA; v_gene: TRBV2; j_gene: TRBJ1-2; CDR3aa: ASGFDTGSGYT
d_gene: NA; v_gene: TRBV4-2; j_gene: TRBJ1-5; CDR3aa: ASSQTGAEQPQH
d_gene: NA; v_gene: TRBV6-1; j_gene: TRBJ1-4; CDR3aa: ASSDYSEKLF
d_gene: NA; v_gene: TRBV19; j_gene: TRBJ1-5; CDR3aa: ASINAGLSNQPQH
d_gene: TRBD2; v_gene: TRBV4-2; j_gene: TRBJ2-1; CDR3aa: ASSPPGLAGGPMENNEQF
d_gene: NA; v_gene: TRBV9; j_gene: TRBJ1-1; CDR3aa: ASSVRAGALNTEAF
d_gene: TRBD2; v_gene: TRBV9; j_gene: TRBJ2-3; CDR3aa: ASSQGLAGGPSTDTQY
d_gene: NA; v_gene: TRBV6-1; j_gene: TRBJ1-3; CDR3aa: ASSDRRGRDTIY
d_gene: TRBD1; v_gene: TRBV29-1; j_gene: TRBJ1-2; CDR3aa: SAGTAANYGYT
d_gene: NA; v_gene: TRBV18; j_gene: TRBJ2-2; CDR3aa: ASSPGQNTGELF